These T cell receptor beta chains were read from a single sample in a study of identical twins. TCRdb re-derived calls from the 5' RACE reads in MiXCR, one entry per CDR3 protein. The sample holds about 240,000 distinct CDR3 sequences, over 9.5% seen once. The specimen sequenced was memory T cells sorted from blood. The receptors here all came from a man aged 50-59 years in good health. The CDR3 runs from the conserved cysteine through the conserved F or W. The D gene is left open where the match is weak. The size of a clone is reported for some rows only, either as once, few or many, or as a class for expanded clones.

clone size	CDR3 length	D gene	V gene	J gene	CDR3 protein	CDR3 DNA
few	15	-	TRBV28	TRBJ2-3	CASSGGGAIRDTQYF	TGTGCCAGCAGTGGAGGAGGGGCGATTAGAGATACGCAGTATTTT
many	15	-	TRBV3-1	TRBJ2-7	CASTPSYRATYEQYF	TGTGCCAGCACGCCTTCATACAGGGCCACCTACGAGCAGTACTTC
-	14	-	TRBV20-1	TRBJ2-1	CSAKLGGSYNEQFF	TGCAGTGCCAAACTAGGGGGTTCCTACAATGAGCAGTTCTTC
-	15	-	TRBV20-1	TRBJ2-7	CSASPLEGSMYEQYF	TGCAGTGCGAGTCCCCTAGAGGGATCGATGTACGAGCAGTACTTC
few	15	-	TRBV7-2	TRBJ1-5	CASSEMQGRGQPQHF	TGTGCCAGCAGCGAGATGCAGGGAAGAGGTCAGCCCCAGCATTTT
many	17	-	TRBV12-3/TRBV12-4	TRBJ2-3	CASTEGRVGFSTDTQYF	TGTGCCAGTACGGAGGGACGAGTTGGGTTTAGCACAGATACGCAGTATTTT
-	15	TRBD2	TRBV7-2	TRBJ2-1	CASSLLAGGPYEQFF	TGTGCCAGCAGCTTACTAGCGGGAGGGCCTTATGAGCAGTTCTTC
many	15	TRBD1	TRBV12-3/TRBV12-4	TRBJ2-2	CASSPDRGNTGELFF	TGTGCCAGCAGTCCCGACAGGGGGAACACCGGGGAGCTGTTTTTT
-	15	-	TRBV7-2	TRBJ1-6	CASSIRDRDVSPLHF	TGTGCCAGCAGCATCCGGGACCGTGACGTCTCACCCCTCCACTTT
-	19	TRBD2	TRBV4-1	TRBJ2-6	CASSQDPSGGISGANVLTF	TGCGCCAGCAGCCAAGACCCTAGCGGGGGCATCTCTGGGGCCAACGTCCTGACTTTC
many	11	-	TRBV7-6	TRBJ2-1	CASGQYNEQFF	TGTGCCTCCGGGCAGTACAATGAGCAGTTCTTC
many	14	-	TRBV10-3	TRBJ1-6	CAISDRESDSPLHF	TGTGCCATCAGTGACAGGGAATCGGATTCACCCCTCCACTTT
-	11	-	TRBV20-1	TRBJ2-7	CSARDRRTLYF	TGCAGTGCTAGAGACCGGAGGACACTGTACTTC
few	13	-	TRBV7-3	TRBJ2-1	CASSIRRDNEQFF	TGTGCCAGCAGCATAAGACGAGACAATGAGCAGTTCTTC
many	15	-	TRBV5-1	TRBJ2-2	CASSSFDLITGELFF	TGCGCCAGCAGCTCATTTGATCTAATTACCGGGGAGCTGTTTTTT
-	18	TRBD2	TRBV5-6	TRBJ2-1	CASSPSSSGGHSYNEQFF	TGTGCCAGCAGCCCAAGCTCTAGCGGGGGGCACTCCTACAATGAGCAGTTCTTC
many	14	-	TRBV10-1	TRBJ2-7	CASSESYGPYEQYF	TGCGCCAGCAGTGAGTCCTACGGCCCCTACGAGCAGTACTTC
many	15	-	TRBV5-5	TRBJ1-6	CASSLDARGSSPLHF	TGTGCCAGCAGCTTGGACGCCAGGGGTAGTTCACCCCTCCACTTT
many	15	TRBD2	TRBV11-3	TRBJ2-1	CASSLAVAGYNEQFF	TGTGCCAGCAGCTTAGCGGTAGCGGGGTACAATGAGCAGTTCTTC
-	13	-	TRBV10-3	TRBJ2-5	CAISETAKQTQYF	TGTGCCATCAGTGAGACGGCGAAGCAGACCCAGTACTTC